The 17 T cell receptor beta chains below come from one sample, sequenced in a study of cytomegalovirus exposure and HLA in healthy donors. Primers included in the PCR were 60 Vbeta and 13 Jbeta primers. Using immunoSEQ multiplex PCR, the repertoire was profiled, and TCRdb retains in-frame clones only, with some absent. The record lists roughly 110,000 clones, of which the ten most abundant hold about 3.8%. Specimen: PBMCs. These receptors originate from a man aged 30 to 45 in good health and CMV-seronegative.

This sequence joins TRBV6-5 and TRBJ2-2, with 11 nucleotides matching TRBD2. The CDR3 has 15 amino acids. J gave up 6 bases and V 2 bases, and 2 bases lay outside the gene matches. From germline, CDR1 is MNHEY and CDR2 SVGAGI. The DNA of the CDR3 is TGTGCCAGCAGTTACGGGACTAGCGGCCCCGGGGAGCTGTTTTTT. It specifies CASSYGTSGPGELFF.

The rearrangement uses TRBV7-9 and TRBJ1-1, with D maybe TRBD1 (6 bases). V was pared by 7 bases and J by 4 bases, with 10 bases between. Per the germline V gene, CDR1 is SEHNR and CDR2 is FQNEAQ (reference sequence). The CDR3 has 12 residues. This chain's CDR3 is CASNRGGTEAFF. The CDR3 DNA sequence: TGTGCCAGCAACCGAGGGGGCACTGAAGCTTTCTTT. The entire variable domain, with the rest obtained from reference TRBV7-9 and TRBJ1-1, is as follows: DTGVSQNPRHKITKRGQNVTFRCDPISEHNRLYWYRQTLGQGPEFLTYFQNEAQLEKSRLLSDRFSAERPKGSFSTLEIQRTEQGDSAMYLCASNRGGTEAFFGQGTRLTVV.

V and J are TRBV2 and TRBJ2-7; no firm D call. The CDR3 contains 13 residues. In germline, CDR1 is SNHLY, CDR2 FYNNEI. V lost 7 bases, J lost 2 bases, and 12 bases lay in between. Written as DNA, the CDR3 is TGTGCCAGCATTGGCGGATCCGCCTACGAGCAGTACTTC. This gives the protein CASIGGSAYEQYF. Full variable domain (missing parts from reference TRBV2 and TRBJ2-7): EPEVTQTPSHQVTQMGQEVILRCVPISNHLYFYWYRQILGQKVEFLVSFYNNEISEKSEIFDDQFSVERPDGSNFTLKIRSTKLEDSAMYFCASIGGSAYEQYFGPGTRLTVT.

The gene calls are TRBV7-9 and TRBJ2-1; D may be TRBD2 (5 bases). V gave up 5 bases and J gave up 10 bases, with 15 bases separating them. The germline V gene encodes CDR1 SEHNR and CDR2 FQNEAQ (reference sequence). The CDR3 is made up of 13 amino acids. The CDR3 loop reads CASSPSGGKEQFF. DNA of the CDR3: TGTGCCAGCAGCCCGAGTGGAGGTAAGGAGCAGTTCTTC.

CDR3: CASSFAAGMDTQYF. CDR3 in DNA: TGTGCCAGCAGCTTTGCCGCGGGGATGGATACGCAGTATTTT. V usage is TRBV7-9 and J usage is TRBJ2-3; tentative D call: TRBD2 (6 bases). V was pared by 3 bases and J by 6 bases, with 13 bases between. The CDR3 covers 14 residues. Germline V lookup: CDR1 SEHNR, CDR2 FQNEAQ (reference sequence).

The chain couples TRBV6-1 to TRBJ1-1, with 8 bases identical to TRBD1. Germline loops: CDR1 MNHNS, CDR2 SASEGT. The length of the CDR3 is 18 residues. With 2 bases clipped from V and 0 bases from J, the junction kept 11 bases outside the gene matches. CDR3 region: CASSEYSRGHQVNTEAFF. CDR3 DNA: TGTGCCAGCAGTGAATATAGCAGGGGGCATCAAGTGAACACTGAAGCTTTCTTT.

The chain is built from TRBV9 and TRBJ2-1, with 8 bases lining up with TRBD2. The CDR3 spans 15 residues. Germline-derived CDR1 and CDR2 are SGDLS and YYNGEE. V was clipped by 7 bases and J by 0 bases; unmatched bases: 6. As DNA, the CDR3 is TGTGCCAGCGCCCTCGCGGGGGGCTCCTACAATGAGCAGTTCTTC. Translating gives CASALAGGSYNEQFF.

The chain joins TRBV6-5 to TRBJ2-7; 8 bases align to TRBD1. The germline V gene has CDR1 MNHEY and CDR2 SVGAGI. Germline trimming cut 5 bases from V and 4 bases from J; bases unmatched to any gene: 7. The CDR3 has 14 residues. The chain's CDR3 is CASSMRTGSYEQYF. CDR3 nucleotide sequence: TGTGCCAGCAGTATGCGGACAGGGAGTTACGAGCAGTACTTC.

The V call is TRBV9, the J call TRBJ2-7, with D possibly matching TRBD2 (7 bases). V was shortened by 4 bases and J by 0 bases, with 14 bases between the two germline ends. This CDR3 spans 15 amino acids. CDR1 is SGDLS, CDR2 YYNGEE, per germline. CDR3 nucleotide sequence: TGTGCCAGCAGCAAGGGGGGGGCCACCTCCTACGAGCAGTACTTC. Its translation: CASSKGGATSYEQYF.

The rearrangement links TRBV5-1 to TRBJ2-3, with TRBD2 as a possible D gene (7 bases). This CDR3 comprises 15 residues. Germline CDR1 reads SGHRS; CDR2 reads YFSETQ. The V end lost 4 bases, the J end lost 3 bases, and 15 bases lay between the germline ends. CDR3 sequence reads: CASSPDRGATDTQYF. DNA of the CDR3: TGCGCCAGCAGCCCCGATCGGGGGGCTACAGATACGCAGTATTTT.

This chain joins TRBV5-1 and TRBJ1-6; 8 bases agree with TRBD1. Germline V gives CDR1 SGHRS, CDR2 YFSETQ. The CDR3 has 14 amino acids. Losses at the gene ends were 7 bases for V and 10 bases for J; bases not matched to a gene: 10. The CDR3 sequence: CASDGRGRSSPLHF. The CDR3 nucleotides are TGCGCCAGCGACGGCAGGGGGCGAAGCTCACCCCTCCACTTT.

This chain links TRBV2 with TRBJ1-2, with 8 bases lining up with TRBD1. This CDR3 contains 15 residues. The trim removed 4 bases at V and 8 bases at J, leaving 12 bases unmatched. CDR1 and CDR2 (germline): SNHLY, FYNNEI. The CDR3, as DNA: TGTGCCAGCAGTGCGACGACAGGGGCAAATGTGGGCTACACCTTC. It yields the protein CASSATTGANVGYTF.

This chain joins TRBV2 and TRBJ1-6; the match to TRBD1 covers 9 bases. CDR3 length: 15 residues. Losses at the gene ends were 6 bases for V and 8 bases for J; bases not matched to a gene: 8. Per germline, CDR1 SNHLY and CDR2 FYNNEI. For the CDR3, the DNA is TGTGCCAGCAGCCCGCCTGACAGGGGGGATTCACCCCTCCACTTT. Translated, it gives CASSPPDRGDSPLHF.

Written as DNA, the CDR3 is TGTGCCAGCAGTCGTGACAGATCTGGGGCCAACGTCCTGACTTTC. It is translated as CASSRDRSGANVLTF. V is TRBV27 and J is TRBJ2-6; the D gene is possibly TRBD1 (5 bases). CDR1 MNHEY and CDR2 SMNVEV come from the germline V gene (reference sequence). V lost 5 bases, J lost 1 base, and 9 bases lay in between. This CDR3 spans 15 amino acids. Variable domain in full (rest from reference TRBV27 and TRBJ2-6): EAQVTQNPRYLITVTGKKLTVTCSQNMNHEYMSWYRQDPGLGLRQIYYSMNVEVTDKGDVPEGYKVSRKEKRNFPLILESPSPNQTSLYFCASSRDRSGANVLTFGAGSRLTVL.

CDR3 in amino acids: CASSLLWTPARGSHEQYF. CDR3 DNA sequence: TGTGCCAGCAGTTTATTGTGGACCCCTGCGCGGGGGTCCCACGAGCAGTACTTC. V and J are TRBV27 and TRBJ2-7; 7 nucleotides agree with TRBD2. The ends lost 1 base at V and 5 bases at J; junction bases unmatched: 17. The CDR3 runs to 18 residues. Germline values: CDR1 MNHEY, CDR2 SMNVEV (reference sequence).

DNA for the CDR3: TGTGCCAGCAGTCCGTCCAGGTCGGATTCACCCCTCCACTTT. Translated, it gives CASSPSRSDSPLHF. This sequence joins TRBV6-1 and TRBJ1-6; the D is unclear. The CDR3 is 14 residues long. CDR1 and CDR2 (germline): MNHNS, SASEGT. V dropped 5 bases and J dropped 8 bases, with 13 bases sitting between them.

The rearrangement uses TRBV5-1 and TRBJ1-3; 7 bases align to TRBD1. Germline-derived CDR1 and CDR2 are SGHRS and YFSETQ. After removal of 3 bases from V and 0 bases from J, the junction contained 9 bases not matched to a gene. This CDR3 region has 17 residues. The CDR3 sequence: CASSSATGVGSGNTIYF. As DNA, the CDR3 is TGCGCCAGCAGCTCCGCCACAGGGGTAGGCTCTGGAAACACCATATATTTT.